This TCR beta chain was obtained from a study of shared clonotypes between healthy human individuals. Study background: For every donor, three CD4 naive, three CD4 memory, two CD8 naive and one CD8 memory plates were used.

The CDR3 is 13 amino acids. CDR1 and CDR2 from the germline V gene are MNHEY and SMNVEV (reference sequence). V lost 8 bases, J lost 0 bases, and 9 bases lay in between. Splitting of each subset's genomic DNA was done evenly across several immunoSEQ plates. Generated by immunoSEQ multiplex PCR, the TCRdb table keeps only in-frame clones and is missing some. The sample includes roughly 2.1 million clones, approximately 94% of them seen just once. CD45RO negativity and positive selection for CCR7 defined naive CD8 cells, a population that excluded terminally differentiated effector memory CD45RA+ cells. The donor cohort consisted entirely of Caucasian adults residing in Nashville, Tennessee.

The source is a man younger than 35 in good health. Some clones in this sample may be carry-over from other donors' samples. Sequenced sample: naive CD8+ T cells from PBMCs. J is TRBJ2-3 and V is TRBV27; D is perhaps TRBD2 (5 bases). DNA for the CDR3: TGTGCCAGCGGGAGTATCAGCACAGATACGCAGTATTTT. Its translation is CASGSISTDTQYF.